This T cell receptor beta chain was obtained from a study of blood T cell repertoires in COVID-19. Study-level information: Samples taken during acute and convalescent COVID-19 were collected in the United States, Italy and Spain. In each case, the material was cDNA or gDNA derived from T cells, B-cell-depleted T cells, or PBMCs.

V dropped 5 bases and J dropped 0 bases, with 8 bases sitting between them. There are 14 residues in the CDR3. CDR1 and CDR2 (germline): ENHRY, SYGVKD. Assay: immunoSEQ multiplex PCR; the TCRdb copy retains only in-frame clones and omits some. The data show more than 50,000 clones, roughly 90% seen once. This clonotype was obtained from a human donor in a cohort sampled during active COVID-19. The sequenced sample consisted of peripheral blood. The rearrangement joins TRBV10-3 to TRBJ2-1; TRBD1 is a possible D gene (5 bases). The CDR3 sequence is CAISTDSSYNEQFF. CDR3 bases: TGTGCCATCAGTACCGACAGCTCCTACAATGAGCAGTTCTTC.